Many counts were recorded for the clone carrying this T cell receptor (beta chain). These data come from a study of T cells in Graves' hyperthyroidism and ophthalmopathy. The germline V and J ends were trimmed by 6 bases and 6 bases, with 17 bases remaining between them. The CDR3 totals 15 residues. The CDR3 regions of TCR beta were amplified from RNA transcripts. HTBI primers were employed in a first-round RT-PCR of the TCR CDR3. TCRdb processed the multiplex PCR reads anew with MiXCR; each CDR3 protein has one entry. Of more than 300,000 distinct CDR3 sequences in the sample, over 11% were seen once. Patients between 18 and 65 years old had hyperthyroidism, newly diagnosed and lasting under 2 months.

Input material: blood. The sequence was collected from a woman aged 60-75 years with Graves' hyperthyroidism. The chain combines TRBV12-3 or TRBV12-4 with TRBJ2-2; D possibly corresponds to TRBD1 (7 bases). Written as DNA, the CDR3 is TGTGCCAGCAGCCCCAGGGGGACTTTAGCCGGGGAGCTGTTTTTT. Translating it yields CASSPRGTLAGELFF.